This TCR beta chain stems from a study of blood T cell repertoires in COVID-19. Libraries were prepared by immunoSEQ multiplex PCR; TCRdb keeps only in-frame clonotypes and omits some of them. Altogether about 210,000 clones are present, about nine tenths being singletons, with the ten largest covering about 5%. The CDR3 has 16 residues. The V and J ends lost 4 bases and 3 bases respectively, with 16 bases between them. Looked up from germline, CDR1 is MNHNY and CDR2 is SVGAGI (reference sequence). Sequencing was carried out using peripheral blood. The origin of this receptor is a woman in her thirties or forties with acute or convalescent COVID-19. The chain carries TRBV6-6 and TRBJ2-4; maybe TRBD1 (6 bases). CDR3 in amino acids: CASSSGVPIGKNIQYF. The CDR3 DNA sequence: TGTGCCAGCAGTTCAGGGGTCCCCATAGGCAAAAACATTCAGTACTTC.